Detailed here is one T cell receptor beta chain. Its cognate antigen is unknown. The CDR3 spans 12 residues. The V end was cut by 6 bases, the J end by 7 bases, with 12 bases between. Germline CDR1 is MGHDK and CDR2 is SYGVNS. For the second PCR, which ran for 7 to 11 cycles, a sample-barcoded 5' primer and a J-beta primer mix were used. Researchers report that each sample yielded at least 3 million CDR3-containing paired-end reads. TCRdb passed the 5' RACE reads through MiXCR, listing each CDR3 protein once. The top ten hold around 18% of the sample, which has fewer than 1 million distinct CDR3 sequences, 44% seen once. This record comes from a study of blood T cells in healthy people across ages. Researchers isolated at least 6 million PBMCs per sample. Whole-study results and caveats: For the donors, CMV status was unknown and possibly confounded expanded clonotype changes. Bulk PBMC profiling left naive and antigen-experienced comparisons inconclusive.

Sequencing was performed on blood. The TCR originated in a man in his sixties in good health. This sequence joins TRBV25-1 and TRBJ2-5; no clear D gene. CDR3 coding DNA: TGTGCCAGCAGCACCCTTGTGGGGACCCAGTACTTC. As protein: CASSTLVGTQYF.